Below, 15 T cell receptor beta chains from the same sample are listed, as sequenced in a study of cytomegalovirus exposure and HLA in healthy donors. In the PCR, 60 Vbeta and 13 Jbeta primers were used. Some clones are missing from TCRdb's copy, which holds only in-frame ones; the method was immunoSEQ multiplex PCR. Its table records around 200,000 clones. The sample comprised PBMCs. The receptors here all came from a woman in her twenties or thirties in good health and CMV-seropositive.

The chain has TRBV14 and TRBJ2-3; perhaps TRBD2 as D (6 bases). The CDR3 is 18 amino acids. Germline CDR1 reads SGHDN; CDR2 reads FVKESK. The V gene lost 4 bases and the J gene lost 1 base, with 21 bases spanning the gap. CDR3 sequence reads: CASSRLPATGLRTDTQYF. The CDR3 DNA follows: TGTGCCAGCAGCCGACTCCCCGCGACGGGACTCCGCACAGATACGCAGTATTTT.

V gene TRBV5-8 combines with J gene TRBJ2-3; 15 bases fit TRBD2. The CDR3 length is 20 residues. V lost 4 bases and J lost 3; bases outside the gene matches: 15. Germline lookup yields CDR1 SGHTS and CDR2 YDEGEE. The CDR3 coding sequence is TGTGCCAGCAGCCGTCACTCGGGACTAGCGGGAGGAGGTTGGACAGATACGCAGTATTTT. Protein sequence: CASSRHSGLAGGGWTDTQYF.

For the CDR3, the DNA is TGTGCCAGCAGTGATACGGACAGGGGATGGAATTCACCCCTCCACTTT. Amino acids: CASSDTDRGWNSPLHF. The V gene is TRBV25-1, the J gene TRBJ1-6; the match to TRBD1 covers 9 bases. From germline, CDR1 is MGHDK and CDR2 SYGVNS. The CDR3 loop spans 16 amino acids. V shed 3 bases, J shed 7 bases, and the junction held 7 bases outside the gene matches.

The rearrangement uses TRBV4-2 and TRBJ1-2, with TRBD1 as a possible D gene (5 bases). Trimming left V 0 bases short and J 6 bases short, with 11 bases between. Germline CDR1 is LGHNA and CDR2 is YNFKEQ. The CDR3 spans 14 residues. DNA of the CDR3: TGTGCCAGCAGCCAAGATACGCAGGGTAATGGCTACACCTTC. Its protein product is CASSQDTQGNGYTF.

This chain uses TRBV21-1 with TRBJ1-1; TRBD1, the D gene given by the table, was not confirmed from the DNA. TRBV21-1 is a documented pseudogene. This CDR3 is 18 amino acids long. CDR3 in DNA: TGTGCCAGCAGCAAAATCGTTAAGGACAGACCAATCCACACTGAAGCTTTCTTT. Encoded protein: CASSKIVKDRPIHTEAFF.

The J gene is TRBJ1-1, the V gene TRBV25-1, with D hard to call. Germline assignment: CDR1 MGHDK and CDR2 SYGVNS. This CDR3 has 14 amino acids. V lost 7 bases and J lost 1, with 13 bases in between. Here the CDR3 DNA reads TGTGCCAGCACGGACGGAACTAGGAACACTGAAGCTTTCTTT. It encodes CASTDGTRNTEAFF.

The chain employs TRBV7-6 and TRBJ2-7; 9 bases map to TRBD1. This CDR3 has 13 amino acids. V lost 5 bases to trimming and J lost 5 bases; unmatched junction nucleotides: 4. Germline CDR1 SGHVS, CDR2 FNYEAQ. Here the CDR3 reads CASSRDRANEQYF. CDR3 coding DNA: TGTGCCAGCAGCCGGGACAGGGCCAACGAGCAGTACTTC.

The V and J genes are TRBV27 and TRBJ2-7, with D tentatively TRBD1 (7 bases). There are 13 residues in the CDR3. Per the germline V gene, CDR1 is MNHEY and CDR2 is SMNVEV (reference sequence). V was pared by 3 bases and J by 9 bases, with 15 bases between. CDR3 in amino acids: CASSFFGQEGQYF. CDR3 coding DNA: TGTGCCAGCAGTTTTTTTGGACAGGAGGGGCAGTACTTC.

The chain recombines TRBV27 with TRBJ1-3; the D gene is possibly TRBD1 (5 bases). CDR3 length: 18 amino acids. V shed 2 bases and J shed 0 bases, with 17 bases lying between them. CDR1 is MNHEY and CDR2 is SMNVEV in the germline V gene (reference sequence). The CDR3 nucleotides are TGTGCCAGCAGTTTAGGGGTTAGGGGCCGCCTCTCTGGAAACACCATATATTTT. As protein: CASSLGVRGRLSGNTIYF.

This sequence joins TRBV7-2 and TRBJ2-1; TRBD2 matches at 7 bases. Unmatched junction bases numbered 5, after V lost 5 bases and J lost 4 bases. CDR3 size: 14 residues. CDR1 SGHTA and CDR2 FQGNSA come from the germline V gene. CDR3 nucleotides: TGTGCCAGCAGCGGTGGGCGGGAGTACAATGAGCAGTTCTTC. Its protein product is CASSGGREYNEQFF.

J is TRBJ2-5 and V is TRBV6-6; 8 bases line up with TRBD2. The germline CDR1 and CDR2 sequences are MNHNY and SVGAGI (reference sequence). The V gene end was trimmed by 4 bases and the J gene end by 13 bases; junction bases not matched to a gene: 11. The CDR3 sequence is 13 residues long. As DNA, the CDR3 is TGTGCCAGCAGTTTTCGGGCTAGCGGGCTCCCGTACTTC. This translates into CASSFRASGLPYF.

The chain joins TRBV2 to TRBJ2-7; possibly TRBD2 for D (5 bases). Germline CDR1 is SNHLY and CDR2 is FYNNEI. Trimming pared 4 bases from V and 1 base from J, leaving 5 bases between. This CDR3 is built from 12 residues. CDR3 sequence: CASSGTSYEQYF. Written as DNA, the CDR3 is TGTGCCAGCAGTGGGACTTCCTACGAGCAGTACTTC.

The chain couples TRBV4-3 to TRBJ1-2, with 7 bases aligning to TRBD1. J gave up 2 bases and V 0 bases, and 9 bases lay outside the gene matches. This CDR3 spans 17 amino acids. From germline, CDR1 is LGHNA and CDR2 YSLEER. CDR3 sequence (DNA): TGCGCCAGCAGCCAAGATCAGGCTCCGACAGGGAACTATGGCTACACCTTC. Protein product: CASSQDQAPTGNYGYTF.

The chain recombines TRBV5-4 with TRBJ2-3, with TRBD2 matching over 12 bases. This CDR3 has 16 amino acids. J was trimmed by 5 bases and V by 1 base; bases with no gene match: 5. Germline CDR1 and CDR2: SGHNT and YYREEE (reference sequence). CDR3: CASSLTSGGRLDTQYF. The DNA of the CDR3 is TGTGCCAGCAGCTTGACTAGCGGGGGGCGGTTAGATACGCAGTATTTT.

Notes on this clone: Distinct nucleotide sequences in the sample also encode this CDR3. This rearrangement joins TRBV18 to TRBJ2-5; D is uncertain. This CDR3 spans 13 amino acids. CDR1 KGHSH and CDR2 LQKENI come from the germline V gene. Trimming pared 0 bases from V and 3 bases from J, leaving 5 bases between. The CDR3 region is CASSPPSEETQYF. Here the CDR3 DNA reads TGTGCCAGCTCACCACCGTCAGAAGAGACCCAGTACTTC.